Sequencing of this T cell receptor (beta chain) was carried out in a study of T cells and Merkel cell carcinoma outcomes. Overall study results and limits: Repertoire plus T-cell density reportedly predicted Merkel cell carcinoma outcomes.

Profiled with immunoSEQ multiplex PCR; TCRdb holds only in-frame clones, not every one. The sample lists 9,000 to 10,000 clones, approximately 81% seen once, with about 2.2% in the top ten. Trimming stripped 4 bases from V and 7 bases from J, with 14 bases between. CDR1 and CDR2 from the germline V gene are MGHRA and YSYEKL. The length of the CDR3 is 15 residues. In its sample, this clone was seen a few times. The antigen remains unidentified. The receptor was derived from a human donor with Merkel cell carcinoma. V usage is TRBV4-1 and J usage is TRBJ1-6; D is ambiguous. Sequencing input: tumor tissue from Merkel cell carcinoma. CDR3 residues: CASSPPGRLNSPLHF. CDR3 in DNA: TGCGCCAGCAGCCCCCCGGGCCGACTAAATTCACCCCTCCACTTT.